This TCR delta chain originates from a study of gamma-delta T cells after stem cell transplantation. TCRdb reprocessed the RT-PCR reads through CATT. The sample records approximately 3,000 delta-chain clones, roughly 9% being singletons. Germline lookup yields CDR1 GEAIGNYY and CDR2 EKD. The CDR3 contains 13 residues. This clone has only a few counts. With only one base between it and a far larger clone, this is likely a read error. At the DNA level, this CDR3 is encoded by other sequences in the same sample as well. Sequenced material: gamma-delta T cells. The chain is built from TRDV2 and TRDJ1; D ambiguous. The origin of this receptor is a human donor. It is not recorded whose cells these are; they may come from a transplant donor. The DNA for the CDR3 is TGTGCCTGTGACAGTATCGGCACCGATAAGCTCATCTTT. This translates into CACDSIGTDKLIF.